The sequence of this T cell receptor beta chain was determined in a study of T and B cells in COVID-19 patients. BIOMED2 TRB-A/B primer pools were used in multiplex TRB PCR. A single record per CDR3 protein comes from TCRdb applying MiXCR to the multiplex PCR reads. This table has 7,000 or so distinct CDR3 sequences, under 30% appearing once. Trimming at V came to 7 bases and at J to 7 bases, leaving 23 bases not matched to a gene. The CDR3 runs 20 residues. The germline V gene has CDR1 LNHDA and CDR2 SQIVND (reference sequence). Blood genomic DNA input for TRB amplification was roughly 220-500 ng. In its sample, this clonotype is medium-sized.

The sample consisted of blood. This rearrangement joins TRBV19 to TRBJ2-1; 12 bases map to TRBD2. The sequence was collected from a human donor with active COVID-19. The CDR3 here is CASTPLGASGRAWSFNEQFF. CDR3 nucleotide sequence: TGTGCCAGTACCCCCCTAGGGGCTAGCGGGAGGGCCTGGTCTTTTAATGAGCAGTTCTTC.